The clone carrying this TCR beta chain came up many times. TCRdb reprocessed the 5' RACE reads via MiXCR and lists one record per CDR3 protein. The sample lists around 63,000 distinct CDR3 sequences, 15% to 20% occurring once. This sample was taken from a study of T cells of healthy individuals. CDR3 size: 16 residues. This sequence originates from a human donor in good health. J is TRBJ2-2 and V is TRBV21-1; the table names TRBD2, a call not compared with the DNA. TRBV21-1 is a pseudogene. CDR3 amino acids: CASRPWPSSNTGELFF. The CDR3 DNA is TGTGCCAGCAGACCTTGGCCCTCTTCGAACACCGGGGAGCTGTTTTTT.